This TCR beta chain was recovered during a study of blood T cell repertoires in COVID-19. Germline V gene sequence: CDR1 KGHDR, CDR2 SFDVKD. The CDR3 covers 16 residues. With 1 base removed from V and 3 bases from J, the gap between germline ends came to 14 bases. The data were produced by immunoSEQ multiplex PCR, yet TCRdb's version contains in-frame clones alone and is incomplete. The sample comprises about 490,000 clones, 80% to 90% of which are singletons, and 3.2% rests with the top ten. The sequenced sample was peripheral blood. V is TRBV24-1 and J is TRBJ2-5; D possibly corresponds to TRBD1 (5 bases). The clonotype comes from a human donor in a cohort sampled during active COVID-19. The CDR3 loop is CATSDFPRVGEETQYF. The DNA for the CDR3 is TGTGCCACCAGTGATTTCCCCCGAGTAGGGGAAGAGACCCAGTACTTC.